This passage covers 28 T cell receptor beta chains from one sample sequenced in a study of identical twins' blood T cells. MiXCR was run by TCRdb on the 5' RACE reads, yielding one entry per CDR3 protein. The sample lists a few hundred thousand distinct CDR3 sequences; 28% were seen once. Sequences were obtained from PBMCs. Every receptor here comes from a woman aged 18-49 years in good health.

J is TRBJ2-7 and V is TRBV6-6; D is undetermined. Looked up from germline, CDR1 is MNHNY and CDR2 is SVGAGI (reference sequence). Trimming stripped 4 bases from V and 1 base from J, with 14 bases between. CDR3 length: 15 amino acids. Here the CDR3 DNA reads TGTGCCAGCAGTTCGTTCACCATAACTTCCTACGAGCAGTACTTC. Protein sequence: CASSSFTITSYEQYF.

This sequence joins TRBV20-1 and TRBJ2-4; D may be TRBD2 (6 bases). Germline lookup yields CDR1 DFQATT and CDR2 SNEGSKA (reference sequence). The CDR3 is made up of 16 amino acids. Deletions cut 2 bases from V and 6 bases from J, with 20 bases between. CDR3 nucleotide sequence: TGCAGTGCTAGATCCCCTTTAGCGGAGTCTGGAAACATTCAGTACTTC. It encodes CSARSPLAESGNIQYF.

This clonotype was seen a few times. CDR3: CSAHHGGTPSRPNEQFF. As DNA, the CDR3 is TGCAGTGCGCATCATGGGGGGACGCCATCCCGACCCAATGAGCAGTTCTTC. V is TRBV20-1 and J is TRBJ2-1; a weak D match, TRBD2 (6 bases). Germline CDR1 DFQATT, CDR2 SNEGSKA (reference sequence). The ends were cut back, 6 bases at V and 6 bases at J, with 27 bases in the middle. CDR3 length: 17 residues.

V and J are TRBV6-5 and TRBJ2-3; D is possibly TRBD2 (6 bases). V lost 4 bases to trimming and J lost 0 bases, with 14 bases between them. Germline V gene sequence: CDR1 MNHEY, CDR2 SVGAGI. The CDR3 has 16 amino acids. The CDR3 region is CASSSFSGTSTDTQYF. Written as DNA, the CDR3 is TGTGCCAGCAGTTCGTTTAGCGGAACTAGCACAGATACGCAGTATTTT.

Worth noting for this clonotype: A single base separates this from a much larger clone, so it may be a read error. The conserved phenylalanine or tryptophan normally closing the CDR3 is absent here, so this likely arose from a read error. The chain is built from TRBV7-9 and TRBJ1-2; D is possibly TRBD1 (5 bases). CDR1 SEHNR and CDR2 FQNEAQ come from the germline V gene (reference sequence). The CDR3 is 16 amino acids. The V gene lost 4 bases and the J gene lost 0 bases, with 15 bases spanning the gap. The DNA for the CDR3 is TGTGCCAGCAGCTCCTACGGGGCTCAATCTAACTATGGCTACACCCTC. Its translation: CASSSYGAQSNYGYTL.

This clonotype has ten or more counts. The CDR3 bases are TGTGCCAGCAGGGGACTTACGAACACCGGGGAGCTGTTTTTT. Translated: CASRGLTNTGELFF. The J gene is TRBJ2-2, the V gene TRBV2, with D possibly being TRBD2 (6 bases). CDR1 and CDR2 from the germline V gene are SNHLY and FYNNEI. CDR3 length equals 14 residues. V lost 6 bases and J 0 bases, leaving 8 bases between the germline ends.

On this clonotype: One end of the junction fails to match germline, which may point to a read error. V gene TRBV29-1 combines with J gene TRBJ2-7; 7 positions agree with TRBD2. CDR3 length equals 14 residues. The germline CDR1 and CDR2 sequences are SQVTM and ANQGSEA. The chain's CDR3 is CSVSQRDRPYDQYF. The CDR3 DNA follows: TGCAGCGTTTCCCAGCGGGACCGGCCCTACGATCAGTACTTC.

Remarks on this clonotype: This could be a read error, since a much larger clone is one nucleotide away. CDR3 sequence reads: CSASGRGGIWNEQFF. Written as DNA, the CDR3 is TGCAGTGCTAGTGGGCGGGGGGGCATATGGAATGAGCAGTTCTTC. The chain employs TRBV20-1 and TRBJ2-1; 9 bases are shared with TRBD2. The V gene end was trimmed by 3 bases and the J gene end by 7 bases; junction bases not matched to a gene: 10. The CDR3 has 15 residues. The germline V gene has CDR1 DFQATT and CDR2 SNEGSKA (reference sequence).

This clonotype has more than one count but fewer than ten. The chain carries TRBV11-2 and TRBJ2-7, with TRBD2 matching over 10 bases. Trimming removed 3 bases from V and 5 bases from J; junction bases left unmatched: 4. Germline V gene data show CDR1 as SGHAT and CDR2 as FQNNGV. The CDR3 runs to 14 residues. DNA of the CDR3: TGTGCCAGCAGCTTGGGACTAGCGAACCACGAGCAGTACTTC. Its protein product is CASSLGLANHEQYF.

The chain employs TRBV5-1 and TRBJ2-2; TRBD2 aligns across 7 bases. The V and J ends lost 2 bases and 0 bases, in that order; junction bases with no gene match: 4. The CDR3 covers 16 residues. Germline-derived CDR1 and CDR2 are SGHRS and YFSETQ. The CDR3 DNA sequence: TGCGCCAGCAGCTTATCCGCGGGGGCGAACACCGGGGAGCTGTTTTTT. This encodes CASSLSAGANTGELFF.

The rearrangement links TRBV29-1 to TRBJ1-3; 7 bases fit TRBD1. The CDR3 loop spans 14 amino acids. Germline assignment: CDR1 SQVTM and CDR2 ANQGSEA. Trimming took 4 bases from V and 4 from J; bases not matched to a gene: 7. CDR3 DNA sequence: TGCAGCGTTGTGGGACAGCCGTCCGGAAACACCATATATTTT. Amino acids: CSVVGQPSGNTIYF.

In this sample, this clonotype turned up a few times. The V and J genes are TRBV2 and TRBJ2-3; possibly TRBD2 for D (6 bases). Between the trimmed V and J ends, which lost 11 bases and 3 bases, there was a span of 15 bases. The CDR3 runs 13 residues. Germline V gene lookup returns CDR1 SNHLY and CDR2 FYNNEI. DNA for the CDR3: TGTGCCTTCTATTCGGGGGTTACAGATACGCAGTATTTT. Its protein product is CAFYSGVTDTQYF.

The CDR3 spells CSTSLSGRAYNEQFF. DNA of the CDR3: TGCAGCACATCTCTTAGCGGGAGGGCCTACAATGAGCAGTTCTTC. The chain is built from TRBV20-1 and TRBJ2-1; TRBD2 agrees at 11 bases. The length of the CDR3 is 15 residues. Germline V CDR1 and CDR2: DFQATT, SNEGSKA (reference sequence).

The chain couples TRBV25-1 to TRBJ1-1; unclear D gene. V shed 6 bases and J shed 7 bases, with 12 bases lying between them. The germline V gene has CDR1 MGHDK and CDR2 SYGVNS. This CDR3 is built from 12 residues. Written as DNA, the CDR3 is TGTGCCAGCAGCCAGCGAGCCAGTGAAGCTTTCTTT. This sequence encodes CASSQRASEAFF.

The chain combines TRBV12-5 with TRBJ1-3, with a possible D match to TRBD1 (5 bases). The V end was cut by 6 bases, the J end by 0 bases, with 15 bases between. The length of the CDR3 is 16 residues. The germline V gene has CDR1 LGHNT and CDR2 FRNRAP. Written as DNA, the CDR3 is TGTGCTAGTGGCCAACCCCCAGGGAGCTCTGGAAACACCATATATTTT. It translates to CASGQPPGSSGNTIYF.

The rearrangement uses TRBV20-1 and TRBJ1-4; D call uncertain. CDR3 size: 16 residues. The V and J ends lost 2 bases and 3 bases respectively, with 16 bases between them. Germline CDR1 and CDR2: DFQATT and SNEGSKA (reference sequence). CDR3 region: CSARLTQASSNEKLFF. The CDR3 coding sequence is TGCAGTGCTAGACTCACCCAGGCCAGCTCTAATGAAAAACTGTTTTTT.

This clonotype was observed a few times. V and J are TRBV6-5 and TRBJ2-1, with D perhaps matching TRBD1 (6 bases). Trimming stripped 6 bases from V and 3 bases from J, with 12 bases between. The CDR3 spans 14 residues. CDR1 is MNHEY, CDR2 SVGAGI, per germline. CDR3 sequence reads: CASRMRGNYNEQFF. The CDR3 DNA follows: TGTGCCAGCAGGATGAGGGGGAACTACAATGAGCAGTTCTTC.

The chain is built from TRBV10-3 and TRBJ1-2, with a weak D call TRBD1 (5 bases). CDR1 and CDR2 (germline): ENHRY, SYGVKD. Trimming shortened V by 3 bases and J by 4 bases, and 15 bases separated the two germline ends. This CDR3 is built from 15 residues. The CDR3 DNA sequence: TGTGCCATCAGTGATGGTCGGAGGGGAGGCTATGGCTACACCTTC. Its translation is CAISDGRRGGYGYTF.

This clonotype has ten or more counts. The chain joins TRBV14 to TRBJ1-6; D is undetermined. CDR1 is SGHDN and CDR2 is FVKESK in the germline V gene. V shed 0 bases and J shed 4 bases, with 16 bases lying between them. CDR3 length: 18 residues. The CDR3 is CASSQEARTVGYNSPLHF. The DNA for the CDR3 is TGTGCCAGCAGCCAAGAAGCCAGGACCGTCGGGTATAATTCACCCCTCCACTTT.

This clonotype was counted between two and nine times. This chain connects TRBV5-1 to TRBJ1-1; D may be TRBD1 (6 bases). The V gene's germline CDR1 is SGHRS and CDR2 YFSETQ. The CDR3 contains 14 residues. V gave up 1 base and J gave up 3 bases, with 10 bases separating them. The CDR3 nucleotides are TGCGCCAGCAGCTTGAGTGGGGGCGACACTGAAGCTTTCTTT. Its protein product is CASSLSGGDTEAFF.

This sequence joins TRBV4-3 and TRBJ2-3; D is undetermined. This CDR3 has 12 amino acids. Trimming cost V 0 bases and J 5 bases, with 3 bases left between them. From germline, CDR1 is LGHNA and CDR2 YSLEER. The CDR3 DNA reads as TGCGCCAGCAGCCAAGATGAAGATACGCAGTATTTT. Translating gives CASSQDEDTQYF.

This clonotype was seen a few times. The CDR3 loop reads CASSLALGTANTGELFF. CDR3 nucleotides: TGTGCCAGCAGCTTAGCGCTGGGAACCGCGAACACCGGGGAGCTGTTTTTT. This sequence joins TRBV7-9 and TRBJ2-2; D remains unclear. Germline V gives CDR1 SEHNR, CDR2 FQNEAQ (reference sequence). CDR3 length equals 17 residues. V was trimmed by 0 bases and J by 0 bases, leaving 11 bases between them.

This chain uses TRBV2 with TRBJ1-1, with no clear D. The CDR3 runs 14 residues. The V gene lost 3 bases and the J gene lost 6 bases, with 14 bases spanning the gap. Germline CDR1 reads SNHLY; CDR2 reads FYNNEI. CDR3 nucleotide sequence: TGTGCCAGCAGTGACAGGATGAGCGTAGCTGAAGCTTTCTTT. This sequence encodes CASSDRMSVAEAFF.

V and J are TRBV12-3 or TRBV12-4 and TRBJ1-1; D gene ambiguous. Trimming removed 8 bases at V and 0 bases at J, with 13 bases between. The CDR3 loop spans 14 amino acids. CDR3: CASVQQALNTEAFF. The CDR3, as DNA: TGTGCCAGCGTCCAGCAGGCTTTGAACACTGAAGCTTTCTTT.

At least ten counts were recorded for this clonotype. The J gene is TRBJ2-7, the V gene TRBV12-3 or TRBV12-4, with 12 nucleotides matching TRBD2. V trimming: 3 bases; J trimming: 2 bases; junction bases outside the gene matches: 2. The CDR3 has 15 residues. CDR3 region: CASSLTSGGTYEQYF. CDR3 DNA: TGTGCCAGCAGTTTGACTAGCGGGGGAACCTACGAGCAGTACTTC.

V usage is TRBV19 and J usage is TRBJ1-5; D is unresolved. V shed 3 bases and J shed 13 bases, with 10 bases lying between them. CDR1 LNHDA and CDR2 SQIVND come from the germline V gene (reference sequence). This CDR3 contains 11 residues. The CDR3 DNA reads TGTGCCAGTAGTATGGTTGGACGGCAGCATTTT. Protein product: CASSMVGRQHF.

Many counts were recorded for this clonotype. This chain joins TRBV6-1 and TRBJ2-1, with 7 bases lining up with TRBD2. The CDR3 is 11 amino acids. V lost 7 bases and J lost 10; bases outside the gene matches: 4. The germline CDR1 and CDR2 sequences are MNHNS and SASEGT. CDR3 residues: CASIFSGEQFF. The CDR3 DNA sequence: TGTGCCAGCATCTTTAGCGGGGAGCAGTTCTTC.

This clonotype was seen only a few times. The rearrangement links TRBV19 to TRBJ1-6; the match to TRBD1 covers 7 bases. With 6 bases clipped from V and 5 bases from J, the junction kept 4 bases outside the gene matches. The CDR3 is 14 residues long. Germline CDR1 reads LNHDA; CDR2 reads SQIVND (reference sequence). This CDR3 is CASSAQGNNSPLHF. The CDR3 nucleotides read TGTGCCAGTAGCGCACAGGGGAATAATTCACCCCTCCACTTT. The variable domain in full, completed from reference TRBV19 and TRBJ1-6, reads DGGITQSPKYLFRKEGQNVTLSCEQNLNHDAMYWYRQDPGQGLRLIYYSQIVNDFQKGDIAEGYSVSREKKESFPLTVTSAQKNPTAFYLCASSAQGNNSPLHFGNGTRLTVT.